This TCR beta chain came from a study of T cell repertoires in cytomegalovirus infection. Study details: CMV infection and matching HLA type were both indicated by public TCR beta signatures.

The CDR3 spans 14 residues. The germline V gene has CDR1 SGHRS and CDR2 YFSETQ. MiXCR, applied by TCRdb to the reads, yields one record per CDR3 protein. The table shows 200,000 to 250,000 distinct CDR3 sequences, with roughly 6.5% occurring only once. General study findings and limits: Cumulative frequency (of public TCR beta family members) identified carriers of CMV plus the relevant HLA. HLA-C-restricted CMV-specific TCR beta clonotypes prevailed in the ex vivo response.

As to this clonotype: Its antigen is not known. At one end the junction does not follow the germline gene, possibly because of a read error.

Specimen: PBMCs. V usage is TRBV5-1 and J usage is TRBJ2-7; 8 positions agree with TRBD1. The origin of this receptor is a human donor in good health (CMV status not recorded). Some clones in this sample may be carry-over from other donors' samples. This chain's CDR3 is CAGSLSQGGGEQYF. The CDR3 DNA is TGCGCCGGCAGCTTGTCACAGGGGGGAGGTGAGCAGTACTTC. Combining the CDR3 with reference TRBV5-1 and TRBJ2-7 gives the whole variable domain KAGVTQTPRYLIKTRGQQVTLSCSPISGHRSVSWYQQTPGQGLQFLFEYFSETQRNKGNFPGRFSGRQFSNSRSEMNVSTLELGDSALYLCAGSLSQGGGEQYFGPGTRLTVT.